The clone carrying this T cell receptor (beta chain) was counted once. These data originate in a study of blood T cell repertoires in COVID-19. In the source study's methods: Estimation of nucleated cell counts relied on the amplification of reference gene primers. Measured with immunoSEQ multiplex PCR; TCRdb has only the in-frame clones, and not every one. That table supplies the V and J calls and clone size; D and trimming were determined from the DNA. The table lists approximately 210,000 clones, approximately 84% of them singletons. The germline CDR1 and CDR2 sequences are DFQATT and SNEGSKA (reference sequence). The germline V and J ends were trimmed by 3 bases and 5 bases, with 14 bases remaining between them. There are 13 residues in the CDR3.

Input material: peripheral blood. The clonotype was recovered from a woman in her 50s with active or convalescent COVID-19. V and J are TRBV20-1 and TRBJ2-7, with D maybe TRBD2 (5 bases). The CDR3 sequence: CSASGKEVDEQYF. The CDR3 DNA is TGCAGTGCTAGTGGGAAGGAGGTCGACGAGCAGTACTTC.